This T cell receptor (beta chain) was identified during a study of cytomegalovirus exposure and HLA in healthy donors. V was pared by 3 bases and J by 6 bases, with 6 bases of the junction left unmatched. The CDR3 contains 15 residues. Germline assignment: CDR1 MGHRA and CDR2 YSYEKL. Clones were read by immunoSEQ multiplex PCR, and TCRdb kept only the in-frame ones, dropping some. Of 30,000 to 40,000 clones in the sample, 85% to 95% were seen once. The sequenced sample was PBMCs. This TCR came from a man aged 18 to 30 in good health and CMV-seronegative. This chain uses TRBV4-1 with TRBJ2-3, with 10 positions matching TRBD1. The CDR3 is CASSHRDRGQDTQYF. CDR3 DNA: TGCGCCAGCAGCCACCGGGACAGGGGTCAGGATACGCAGTATTTT.